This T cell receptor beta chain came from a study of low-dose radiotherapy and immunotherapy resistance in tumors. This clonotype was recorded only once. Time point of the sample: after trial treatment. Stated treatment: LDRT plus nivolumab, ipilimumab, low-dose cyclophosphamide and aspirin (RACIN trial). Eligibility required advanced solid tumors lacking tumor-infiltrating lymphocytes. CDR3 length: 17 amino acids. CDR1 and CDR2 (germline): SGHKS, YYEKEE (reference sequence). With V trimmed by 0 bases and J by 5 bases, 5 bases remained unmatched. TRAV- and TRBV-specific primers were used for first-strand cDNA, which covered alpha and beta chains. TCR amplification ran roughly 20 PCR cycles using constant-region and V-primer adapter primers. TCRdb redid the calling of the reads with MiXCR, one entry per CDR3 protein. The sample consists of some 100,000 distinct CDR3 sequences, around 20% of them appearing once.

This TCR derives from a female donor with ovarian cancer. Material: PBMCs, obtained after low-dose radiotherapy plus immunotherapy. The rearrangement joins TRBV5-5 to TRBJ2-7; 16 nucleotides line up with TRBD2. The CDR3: CASSLAGLAGGLHEQYF. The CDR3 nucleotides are TGTGCCAGCAGCTTGGCGGGACTAGCGGGAGGGCTTCACGAGCAGTACTTC. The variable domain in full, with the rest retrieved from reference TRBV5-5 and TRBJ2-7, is DAGVTQSPTHLIKTRGQQVTLRCSPISGHKSVSWYQQVLGQGPQFIFQYYEKEERGRGNFPDRFSARQFPNYSSELNVNALLLGDSALYLCASSLAGLAGGLHEQYFGPGTRLTVT.